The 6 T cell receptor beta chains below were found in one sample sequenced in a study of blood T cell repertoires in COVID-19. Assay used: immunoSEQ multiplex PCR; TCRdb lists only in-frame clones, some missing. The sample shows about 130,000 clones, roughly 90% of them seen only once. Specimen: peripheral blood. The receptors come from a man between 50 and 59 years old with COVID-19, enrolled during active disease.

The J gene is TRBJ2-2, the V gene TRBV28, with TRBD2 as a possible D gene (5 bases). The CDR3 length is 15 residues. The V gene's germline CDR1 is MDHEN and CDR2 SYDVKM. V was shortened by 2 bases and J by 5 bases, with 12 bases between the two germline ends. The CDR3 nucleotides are TGTGCCAGCAGTTTACAGGAGGCTGAGACCGGGGAGCTGTTTTTT. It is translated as CASSLQEAETGELFF.

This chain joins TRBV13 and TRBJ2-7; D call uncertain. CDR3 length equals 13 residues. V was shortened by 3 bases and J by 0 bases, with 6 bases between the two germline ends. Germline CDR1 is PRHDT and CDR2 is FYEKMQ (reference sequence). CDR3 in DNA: TGTGCCAGCAGCTTCGCCAGCTCCTACGAGCAGTACGTC. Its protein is CASSFASSYEQYV.

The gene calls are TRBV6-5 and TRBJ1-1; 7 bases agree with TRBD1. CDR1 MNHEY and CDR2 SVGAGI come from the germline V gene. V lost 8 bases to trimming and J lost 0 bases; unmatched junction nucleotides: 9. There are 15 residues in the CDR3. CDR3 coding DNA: TGTGCCAGCGAGAGGACAGGTTCGATGAACACTGAAGCTTTCTTT. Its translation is CASERTGSMNTEAFF.

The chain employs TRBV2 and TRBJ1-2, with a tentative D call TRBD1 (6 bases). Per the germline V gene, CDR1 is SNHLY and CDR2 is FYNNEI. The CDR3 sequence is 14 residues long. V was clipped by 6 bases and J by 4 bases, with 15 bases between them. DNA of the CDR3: TGTGCCAGCAGCCCCAACAGGGTGGCCTATGGCTACACCTTC. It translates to CASSPNRVAYGYTF.

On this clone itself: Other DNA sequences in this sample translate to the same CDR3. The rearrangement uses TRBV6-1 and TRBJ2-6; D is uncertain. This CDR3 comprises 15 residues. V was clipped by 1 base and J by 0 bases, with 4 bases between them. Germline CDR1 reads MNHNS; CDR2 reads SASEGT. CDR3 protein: CASSEDSSGANVLTF. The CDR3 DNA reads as TGTGCCAGCAGTGAAGACAGCTCTGGGGCCAACGTCCTGACTTTC.

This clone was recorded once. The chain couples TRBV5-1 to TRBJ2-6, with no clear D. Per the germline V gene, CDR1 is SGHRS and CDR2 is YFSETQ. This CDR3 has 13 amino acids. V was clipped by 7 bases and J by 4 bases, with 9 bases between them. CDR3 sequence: CASVESGANVLTF. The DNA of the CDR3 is TGCGCCAGCGTAGAGTCAGGGGCCAACGTCCTGACTTTC.